The 10 T cell receptor beta chains below come from one sample, sequenced in a study of T cell responses to AZD1222 COVID-19 vaccine. The method was immunoSEQ multiplex PCR; TCRdb's version includes in-frame clones alone and lacks a portion of them. Of about 130,000 clones in the sample, about 89% are singletons; the top ten hold approximately 6%. Specimen: peripheral blood, collected on day 0 of AZD1222 vaccination. These receptors came from an adult in good health.

The chain has TRBV5-1 and TRBJ1-2, with TRBD1 identical over 7 bases. The junction had 2 bases not matched to a gene; V was cut back by 6 bases and J by 3 bases. CDR1 is SGHRS and CDR2 is YFSETQ in the germline V gene. CDR3 length: 12 residues. CDR3 DNA sequence: TGCGCCAGCACGGGGACAGACTATGGCTACACCTTC. Translated, it gives CASTGTDYGYTF.

The chain carries TRBV9 and TRBJ2-1; TRBD2 matches at 8 bases. The CDR3 totals 15 residues. Trimming cost V 0 bases and J 7 bases; bases outside gene matches: 6. Looked up from germline, CDR1 is SGDLS and CDR2 is YYNGEE. CDR3 residues: CASSVGSGGINEQFF. CDR3 in DNA: TGTGCCAGCAGCGTAGGGAGCGGGGGTATAAATGAGCAGTTCTTC. The full variable domain, in which reference TRBV9 and TRBJ2-1 provide the parts outside the CDR3, is DSGVTQTPKHLITATGQRVTLRCSPRSGDLSVYWYQQSLDQGLQFLIQYYNGEERAKGNILERFSAQQFPDLHSELNLSSLELGDSALYFCASSVGSGGINEQFFGPGTRLTVL.

Concerning this clone: The sample contains more than one DNA sequence encoding this CDR3. The gene calls are TRBV27 and TRBJ1-1; 7 bases fit TRBD1. This CDR3 region has 14 residues. Trimming took 6 bases from V and 1 from J; bases not matched to a gene: 5. CDR1 MNHEY and CDR2 SMNVEV come from the germline V gene (reference sequence). This CDR3 is CASRTTGKNTEAFF. The DNA of the CDR3 is TGTGCCAGCAGAACGACAGGGAAGAACACTGAAGCTTTCTTT.

This rearrangement joins TRBV19 to TRBJ1-5; D perhaps matches TRBD1 (5 bases). V dropped 6 bases and J dropped 1 base, with 10 bases sitting between them. This CDR3 has 14 residues. Germline CDR1 is LNHDA and CDR2 is SQIVND (reference sequence). The CDR3 DNA reads as TGTGCCAGTAGCCTGGACATGAGCAATCAGCCCCAGCATTTT. Translated: CASSLDMSNQPQHF.

The chain has TRBV6-5 and TRBJ1-5; 7 bases are shared with TRBD1. With 6 bases clipped from V and 5 bases from J, the junction kept 7 bases outside the gene matches. The CDR3 sequence is 14 residues long. Germline values: CDR1 MNHEY, CDR2 SVGAGI. This chain's CDR3 is CASRETGRDQPQHF. CDR3 DNA sequence: TGTGCCAGCAGGGAGACAGGGAGGGATCAGCCCCAGCATTTT.

The chain combines TRBV6-5 with TRBJ1-4; 10 bases are shared with TRBD1. V gave up 5 bases and J gave up 4 bases; unmatched junction bases: 4. Germline V gene sequence: CDR1 MNHEY, CDR2 SVGAGI. The CDR3 is made up of 15 amino acids. CDR3 loop: CASSKRTGGNEKLFF. The CDR3 nucleotides are TGTGCCAGCAGTAAAAGGACAGGGGGTAATGAAAAACTGTTTTTT.

This clone was detected a few times. The chain uses TRBV5-4 and TRBJ1-2; D might be TRBD1 (5 bases). The CDR3 has 14 residues. CDR1 SGHNT and CDR2 YYREEE come from the germline V gene (reference sequence). The V end was cut by 2 bases, the J end by 1 base, with 9 bases between. The CDR3 spells CASSFGGDNYGYTF. The CDR3 DNA follows: TGTGCCAGCAGCTTCGGGGGTGATAACTATGGCTACACCTTC.

The J gene is TRBJ1-5, the V gene TRBV7-9; D ambiguous. This CDR3 has 16 residues. With 8 bases removed from V and 2 bases from J, the gap between germline ends came to 19 bases. Per the germline V gene, CDR1 is SEHNR and CDR2 is FQNEAQ (reference sequence). The CDR3 region is CASGGLDRAGNQPQHF. CDR3 DNA sequence: TGTGCCAGCGGAGGACTAGATCGAGCGGGCAATCAGCCCCAGCATTTT.

This chain links TRBV6-5 with TRBJ1-1, with D tentatively TRBD1 (6 bases). V lost 4 bases to trimming and J lost 0 bases, with 9 bases between them. Germline V gene lookup returns CDR1 MNHEY and CDR2 SVGAGI. The length of the CDR3 is 14 residues. CDR3 loop: CASSSGGVNTEAFF. Written as DNA, the CDR3 is TGTGCCAGCAGTTCCGGGGGCGTGAACACTGAAGCTTTCTTT.

The chain employs TRBV6-6 and TRBJ1-1; no clear D. V gave up 0 bases and J gave up 10 bases, with 9 bases separating them. The CDR3 length is 12 residues. The V gene's germline CDR1 is MNHNY and CDR2 SVGAGI (reference sequence). The CDR3, as DNA: TGTGCCAGCAGTTACTCGGATTTGACAGCTTTCTTT. Its translation: CASSYSDLTAFF.